Sequencing of this TCR beta chain was carried out in a study of T cell repertoires in cytomegalovirus infection. At the level of the study: TCR beta signatures that were public indicated CMV infection and matching HLA type.

The CDR3 runs to 16 residues. Per germline, CDR1 SGHTA and CDR2 FQGNSA. This clonotype appeared a single time. Its specificity is unknown. A much bigger clone sits one base away, suggesting this may be a read error. Study findings and constraints: The study found HLA-C-restricted CMV-specific TCR beta clonotypes dominating the ex vivo response.

TCRdb called the reads again in MiXCR, with one record for every CDR3 protein. The table includes roughly 150,000 distinct CDR3 sequences, roughly 17% detected once. The receptor was derived from a human donor in good health (CMV status not recorded). Some clones in this sample may be carry-over from other donors' samples. Source material: CD8+ T cells from PBMCs. The chain couples TRBV7-2 to TRBJ1-5, with a possible D match to TRBD1 (5 bases). The CDR3 bases are TGTGCCTGCAGCTTAGTAACGGCAGGGCTCGGTCAGCCCCAGCATTTT. Its protein is CACSLVTAGLGQPQHF.